This passage covers 18 T cell receptor beta chains from one sample sequenced in a study of blood T cell repertoires in COVID-19. The assay was immunoSEQ multiplex PCR, and TCRdb's table has in-frame clones only and misses some. This sample yields around 20,000 clones, of which 70% to 90% are seen a single time; approximately 25% belongs to the top ten. Sample: peripheral blood. All receptors derive from a human donor with active COVID-19. The donor label of this sample is uncertain.

V gene TRBV29-1 combines with J gene TRBJ2-3, with D possibly matching TRBD1 (6 bases). Germline-derived CDR1 and CDR2 are SQVTM and ANQGSEA. The CDR3 covers 15 residues. Trimming took 0 bases from V and 6 from J, leaving 16 bases between them. The CDR3 sequence is CSVEDLTGQPDTQYF. The CDR3 DNA is TGCAGCGTTGAAGACCTGACAGGCCAGCCTGATACGCAGTATTTT.

The chain joins TRBV7-9 to TRBJ1-3, with D possibly being TRBD1 (6 bases). Trimming pared 6 bases from V and 0 bases from J, leaving 18 bases between. The V gene's germline CDR1 is SEHNR and CDR2 FQNEAQ (reference sequence). The CDR3 loop spans 17 amino acids. CDR3: CASSLFGQLSSGNTIYF. For the CDR3, the DNA is TGTGCCAGCAGTCTATTTGGACAGCTGAGCTCTGGAAACACCATATATTTT.

The V gene is TRBV9, the J gene TRBJ2-5; TRBD2 might be the D (5 bases). Trimming took 3 bases from V and 5 from J, leaving 17 bases between them. The V gene's germline CDR1 is SGDLS and CDR2 YYNGEE. The CDR3 sequence is 15 residues long. CDR3 sequence reads: CASSEAGPGIETQYF. As DNA, the CDR3 is TGTGCCAGCAGCGAGGCGGGCCCTGGAATCGAGACCCAGTACTTC.

This chain links TRBV18 with TRBJ2-7; 14 nucleotides match TRBD2. Germline lookup yields CDR1 KGHSH and CDR2 LQKENI. There are 18 residues in the CDR3. V trimming: 2 bases; J trimming: 4 bases; junction bases outside the gene matches: 10. The CDR3 coding sequence is TGTGCCAGCTCACCATCTGCCGGGACTAGCGGGGGCAATTACGAGCAGTACTTC. Its translation is CASSPSAGTSGGNYEQYF.

V and J are TRBV13 and TRBJ2-5, with 14 bases identical to TRBD2. V lost 2 bases to trimming and J lost 3 bases; unmatched junction nucleotides: 17. The length of the CDR3 is 21 residues. Germline values: CDR1 PRHDT, CDR2 FYEKMQ (reference sequence). DNA for the CDR3: TGTGCCAGCAGCTTAATTTCGGGGAAGACTAGCGGGAGGGCCCTGGAAGAGACCCAGTACTTC. This sequence encodes CASSLISGKTSGRALEETQYF.

A single count supports this clone. The chain combines TRBV2 with TRBJ2-1; 9 bases align to TRBD1. V lost 8 bases, J lost 4 bases, and 6 bases stayed unmatched. The CDR3 has 14 amino acids. Germline V gene data show CDR1 as SNHLY and CDR2 as FYNNEI. The CDR3 region has the DNA TGTGCCAGCCACCGGGACAGGGATTACAATGAGCAGTTCTTC. Translating gives CASHRDRDYNEQFF.

This clone was observed once. This chain uses TRBV5-6 with TRBJ2-6; D not certain. The CDR3 loop spans 17 amino acids. Germline assignment: CDR1 SGHDT and CDR2 YYEEEE. Trimming took 0 bases from V and 0 from J, leaving 10 bases between them. The CDR3 sequence: CASSLALGNSGANVLTF. For the CDR3, the DNA is TGTGCCAGCAGCTTGGCTCTAGGTAACTCTGGGGCCAACGTCCTGACTTTC.

This rearrangement joins TRBV9 to TRBJ2-7; 7 bases map to TRBD2. J gave up 6 bases and V 0 bases, and 3 bases lay outside the gene matches. Germline V gene sequence: CDR1 SGDLS, CDR2 YYNGEE. The CDR3 runs 13 residues. The CDR3 reads CASSVVGEGEQYF. The CDR3 DNA follows: TGTGCCAGCAGCGTAGTGGGGGAGGGCGAGCAGTACTTC. The variable domain in full, completed from reference TRBV9 and TRBJ2-7, reads DSGVTQTPKHLITATGQRVTLRCSPRSGDLSVYWYQQSLDQGLQFLIQYYNGEERAKGNILERFSAQQFPDLHSELNLSSLELGDSALYFCASSVVGEGEQYFGPGTRLTVT.

This clone showed up just a few times. This chain uses TRBV7-2 with TRBJ1-1; 7 positions agree with TRBD1. This CDR3 is built from 14 residues. Germline CDR1 and CDR2: SGHTA and FQGNSA. J was trimmed by 0 bases and V by 5 bases; bases with no gene match: 3. Here the CDR3 reads CASSRDSMNTEAFF. The CDR3 coding sequence is TGTGCCAGCAGCCGGGACAGTATGAACACTGAAGCTTTCTTT.

The rearrangement links TRBV27 to TRBJ2-7; 7 bases align to TRBD2. V gave up 6 bases and J gave up 4 bases; unmatched junction bases: 12. CDR1 is MNHEY, CDR2 SMNVEV, per germline (reference sequence). The CDR3 totals 15 residues. CDR3 protein: CASSEVGGPVYEQYF. The CDR3 DNA is TGTGCCAGCAGCGAGGTGGGAGGGCCGGTTTACGAGCAGTACTTC.

The V call is TRBV5-4, the J call TRBJ2-1, with a weak D call TRBD2 (6 bases). This CDR3 spans 15 amino acids. The V and J ends lost 4 bases and 6 bases respectively, with 17 bases between them. Germline V gene sequence: CDR1 SGHNT, CDR2 YYREEE (reference sequence). As DNA, the CDR3 is TGTGCCAGCAGCCCCCCGCGGGGAGAAGGCAATGAGCAGTTCTTC. It codes for CASSPPRGEGNEQFF.

The chain links TRBV6-6 to TRBJ2-7; TRBD1 agrees at 9 bases. The CDR3 has 13 amino acids. Germline V gene sequence: CDR1 MNHNY, CDR2 SVGAGI (reference sequence). The ends lost 7 bases at V and 7 bases at J; junction bases unmatched: 8. The CDR3 protein is CASTGQGSGEQYF. The CDR3 DNA sequence: TGTGCCAGCACCGGACAGGGGTCAGGGGAGCAGTACTTC.

This chain links TRBV10-1 with TRBJ1-4; no definite D call. V gave up 2 bases and J gave up 3 bases, with 4 bases separating them. From germline, CDR1 is WNHNN and CDR2 SYGVQD (reference sequence). The CDR3 is 13 amino acids. The CDR3 sequence: CASSEGANEKLFF. CDR3 in DNA: TGCGCCAGCAGTGAGGGAGCTAATGAAAAACTGTTTTTT.

This sequence joins TRBV6-5 and TRBJ1-1; D is possibly TRBD1 (6 bases). Trimming pared 3 bases from V and 1 base from J, leaving 12 bases between. Germline values: CDR1 MNHEY, CDR2 SVGAGI. This CDR3 contains 15 residues. CDR3 DNA sequence: TGTGCCAGCAGTTATTCAGGGGCTACGAACACTGAAGCTTTCTTT. Amino acids: CASSYSGATNTEAFF.

This sequence joins TRBV27 and TRBJ1-2; 7 nucleotides align to TRBD1. The CDR3 totals 13 residues. J gave up 8 bases and V 2 bases, and 5 bases lay outside the gene matches. CDR1 MNHEY and CDR2 SMNVEV come from the germline V gene (reference sequence). CDR3 region: CASSLDRATGYTF. The CDR3 DNA reads TGTGCCAGCAGTTTAGACAGGGCGACGGGCTACACCTTC.

CDR3 region: CASSVSSTPNTGELFF. The CDR3 nucleotides read TGTGCCAGCAGCGTATCGTCGACACCTAACACCGGGGAGCTGTTTTTT. The chain joins TRBV9 to TRBJ2-2; D remains unclear. V dropped 1 base and J dropped 2 bases, with 12 bases sitting between them. Per germline, CDR1 SGDLS and CDR2 YYNGEE. CDR3 size: 16 residues.

The genes are TRBV29-1 and TRBJ1-1; 7 bases line up with TRBD1. The junction had 2 bases not matched to a gene; V was cut back by 6 bases and J by 1 base. The CDR3 has 12 amino acids. CDR1 SQVTM and CDR2 ANQGSEA come from the germline V gene. CDR3 sequence: CSVGTANTEAFF. DNA of the CDR3: TGCAGCGTGGGGACAGCGAACACTGAAGCTTTCTTT. Looking up the rest from reference TRBV29-1 and TRBJ1-1 gives the full variable domain: SAVISQKPSRDICQRGTSLTIQCQVDSQVTMMFWYRQQPGQSLTLIATANQGSEATYESGFVIDKFPISRPNLTFSTLTVSNMSPEDSSIYLCSVGTANTEAFFGQGTRLTVV.

This clone was recorded a few times. The chain links TRBV5-1 to TRBJ2-5; 8 bases are shared with TRBD1. CDR1 is SGHRS, CDR2 YFSETQ, per germline. The junction had 7 bases not matched to a gene; V was cut back by 2 bases and J by 4 bases. The CDR3 extends over 15 amino acids. Here the CDR3 DNA reads TGCGCCAGCAGCTTACTAGGACAGGGAGGAGAGACCCAGTACTTC. Translating gives CASSLLGQGGETQYF.